Listed below are T cell receptor beta chains from one sample, sequenced in a study of human T cells and chemical hapten exposure. TCRdb analysed the RACE reads with MiXCR anew, one entry per CDR3 protein. Among more than 90,000 distinct CDR3 sequences listed, roughly 10% were seen once. The input for sequencing was whole blood, taken in connection with sensitization to the hapten diphenylcyclopropenone (DPC). These receptors were obtained from a man aged 40-49 years with alopecia areata. Some clones in this sample may be carry-over from other donors' samples. Each CDR3 is given with its conserved first and last residue. Fields, in order: V gene, D gene, CDR3 length, clone size, J gene, CDR3 DNA, CDR3 protein. The D gene is left open where the match is weak. A row's size may be missing; if present it is once, few, many or a size class.

>TRBV12-3/TRBV12-4|TRBD1|16|few|TRBJ1-2
TGTGCCAGCAGTGCCGGGACAGGGGGCCAGAACTATGGCTACACCTTC
CASSAGTGGQNYGYTF
>TRBV7-9|NA|13|few|TRBJ1-2
TGTGCCAGCAGCTTAGAGGCAGCCTATGGCTACACCTTC
CASSLEAAYGYTF
>TRBV7-2|NA|14|few|TRBJ2-7
TGTGCCAGCAGCTTTCTAGGCAACTCCTACGAGCAGTACTTC
CASSFLGNSYEQYF
>TRBV14|NA|17|few|TRBJ2-1
TGTGCCAGCAGCCTCCTTGGGGTTAGAAGCTCCTACAATGAGCAGTTCTTC
CASSLLGVRSSYNEQFF
>TRBV5-6|TRBD2|16|few|TRBJ2-7
TGTGCCAGCAGCCTCGAGTTGGGTAGCGGGACGTACGAGCAGTACTTC
CASSLELGSGTYEQYF
>TRBV19|NA|13|few|TRBJ1-4
TGTGCCAGTAGGCGGACTAGCATCGAAAAACTGTTTTTT
CASRRTSIEKLFF
>TRBV7-7|NA|18|few|TRBJ2-2
TGTGCTAGCAGCTTAGTACCCCCCTCCACAGCTGGCACCGGGGAGCTGTTTTTT
CASSLVPPSTAGTGELFF
>TRBV4-2|NA|13|many|TRBJ2-3
TGTGCCAGCAGCCTAAGTCGCACAGATACGCAGTATTTT
CASSLSRTDTQYF
>TRBV5-1|NA|13|NA|TRBJ2-5
TGCGCCAGCAGCACTATACTAGAGGAGACCCAGTACTTC
CASSTILEETQYF
>TRBV5-4|NA|13|NA|TRBJ1-6
TGTGCCAGCAGCACGCAGGGGAATTCACCCCTCCACTTT
CASSTQGNSPLHF
>TRBV10-2|TRBD2|16|few|TRBJ2-1
TGCGCCAGCAGGGAGCGGGAGGCCCAGGTGTCGGGGGAGCAGTTCTTC
CASREREAQVSGEQFF
>TRBV5-1|NA|14|many|TRBJ2-7
TGCGCCAGCAGCTTGATCGTAGGAAGATACGAGCAGTACTTC
CASSLIVGRYEQYF
>TRBV12-3/TRBV12-4|TRBD2|15|few|TRBJ2-1
TGTGCCAGCAGTTCGGGACTAGTTAGGAACAATGAGCAGTTCTTC
CASSSGLVRNNEQFF
>TRBV20-1|TRBD2|13|many|TRBJ2-5
TGCAGTGCCCTGGGACTAGCGGTAGAGACCCAGTACTTC
CSALGLAVETQYF